This passage covers 16 T cell receptor beta chains from one sample sequenced in a study of T cells in Graves' hyperthyroidism and ophthalmopathy. Amplification of TCR beta CDR3 regions was performed using RNA transcripts as template. During a first-round RT-PCR of the TCR CDR3, the HTBI primer set was used. TCRdb used MiXCR to reprocess the multiplex PCR reads, holding one entry per CDR3 protein. The sample has approximately 330,000 distinct CDR3 sequences; around 20% are singletons. The sequenced material came from blood. These receptors came from a woman aged 50 to 65 with Graves' hyperthyroidism.

Ten or more counts support this clonotype. V is TRBV14 and J is TRBJ1-1; perhaps TRBD1 as D (5 bases). Trimming stripped 7 bases from V and 1 base from J, with 16 bases between. The V gene's germline CDR1 is SGHDN and CDR2 FVKESK. The CDR3 extends over 15 amino acids. DNA for the CDR3: TGTGCCAGCAAGGGCATCGGACAAAGGAACACTGAAGCTTTCTTT. This sequence encodes CASKGIGQRNTEAFF.

This clonotype occurred many times. This may arise from a read error, as a much more abundant clone is one base away. J is TRBJ2-7 and V is TRBV7-8; 7 bases are a match to TRBD1. This CDR3 has 14 amino acids. CDR1 and CDR2 (germline): SGHVS, FQNEAQ. CDR3 sequence (DNA): TGTGCCAGCGGCTTAGGGGACAGCTCCTACGAGCAGTACTTC. Protein sequence: CASGLGDSSYEQYF.

The chain links TRBV20-1 to TRBJ2-4, with TRBD2 matching over 7 bases. The V gene end was trimmed by 1 base and the J gene end by 0 bases; junction bases not matched to a gene: 6. The CDR3 loop spans 16 amino acids. Germline V gene sequence: CDR1 DFQATT, CDR2 SNEGSKA (reference sequence). The CDR3 coding sequence is TGCAGTGCTAGAGGCCTAGCGGCTTTAGCCAAAAACATTCAGTACTTC. Translating it yields CSARGLAALAKNIQYF.

In its sample, this clonotype was seen a few times. For the CDR3, the DNA is TGCAGCGTCAGGATTGGCTACGAGCAGTACTTC. Its protein is CSVRIGYEQYF. The V call is TRBV29-1, the J call TRBJ2-7; D is uncertain. Germline CDR1 reads SQVTM; CDR2 reads ANQGSEA. V shed 6 bases and J shed 3 bases, with 9 bases lying between them. The CDR3 totals 11 residues.

The rearrangement links TRBV20-1 to TRBJ2-7; 9 bases align to TRBD2. CDR3 length: 15 amino acids. The ends lost 0 bases at V and 3 bases at J; junction bases unmatched: 6. Germline CDR1 DFQATT, CDR2 SNEGSKA (reference sequence). The CDR3 loop is CSARDFGTSNYEQYF. The CDR3 region has the DNA TGCAGTGCTAGAGATTTTGGGACTAGCAACTACGAGCAGTACTTC.

This clonotype has a count of ten or more. The CDR3 loop reads CASRTQGGKLFF. The CDR3 DNA reads as TGTGCCAGCAGAACGCAGGGCGGAAAACTGTTTTTT. The V gene is TRBV6-4, the J gene TRBJ1-4, with D perhaps matching TRBD1 (5 bases). V lost 6 bases to trimming and J lost 10 bases, with 12 bases between them. Germline-derived CDR1 and CDR2 are MRHNA and SNTAGT. The CDR3 extends over 12 amino acids.

In its sample, this clonotype was seen many times. CDR3 nucleotide sequence: TGTGCCAGCAGTTCCCAGCACGGGGGAAAAGGAGGTAGCAATCAGCCCCAGCATTTT. It yields the protein CASSSQHGGKGGSNQPQHF. The V and J genes are TRBV28 and TRBJ1-5; D possibly corresponds to TRBD1 (5 bases). CDR3 size: 19 residues. Germline V gene sequence: CDR1 MDHEN, CDR2 SYDVKM. V was pared by 4 bases and J by 0 bases, with 22 bases between.

The gene calls are TRBV20-1 and TRBJ1-5; no clear D. Trimming removed 3 bases from V and 0 bases from J, with 18 bases in between. Germline lookup yields CDR1 DFQATT and CDR2 SNEGSKA (reference sequence). The CDR3 contains 17 residues. CDR3 sequence (DNA): TGCAGTGCTAGGATGGCCCGTGGGGAGCATAGCAATCAGCCCCAGCATTTT. Amino acids: CSARMARGEHSNQPQHF.

This clonotype was picked up many times. The V call is TRBV7-8, the J call TRBJ2-5, with 9 bases that match TRBD1. Trimming took 2 bases from V and 2 from J; bases not matched to a gene: 6. The CDR3 runs 16 residues. CDR1 is SGHVS and CDR2 is FQNEAQ in the germline V gene. DNA for the CDR3: TGTGCCAGCAGCTTAAATGTGGGACAGGGACAAGAGACCCAGTACTTC. This codes for CASSLNVGQGQETQYF. Full variable domain (outside the CDR3, taken from reference TRBV7-8 and TRBJ2-5): GAGVSQSPRYKVAKRGQDVALRCDPISGHVSLFWYQQALGQGPEFLTYFQNEAQLDKSGLPSDRFFAERPEGSVSTLKIQRTQQEDSAVYLCASSLNVGQGQETQYFGPGTRLLVL.

This clonotype was seen repeatedly, ten times or more. CDR3 region: CASSPGRGRYNEQFF. Written as DNA, the CDR3 is TGTGCCAGCAGCCCCGGGAGGGGGCGGTACAATGAGCAGTTCTTC. The rearrangement links TRBV28 to TRBJ2-1; D perhaps matches TRBD2 (8 bases). Germline V lookup: CDR1 MDHEN, CDR2 SYDVKM. CDR3 size: 15 residues. V lost 6 bases and J lost 4, with 16 bases in between. Drawing the rest from reference TRBV28 and TRBJ2-1, the complete variable domain is DVKVTQSSRYLVKRTGEKVFLECVQDMDHENMFWYRQDPGLGLRLIYFSYDVKMKEKGDIPEGYSVSREKKERFSLILESASTNQTSMYLCASSPGRGRYNEQFFGPGTRLTVL.

This clonotype was counted many times. The V call is TRBV14, the J call TRBJ2-1; TRBD2 agrees at 7 bases. Germline V lookup: CDR1 SGHDN, CDR2 FVKESK. V was pared by 0 bases and J by 10 bases, with 3 bases of the junction left unmatched. The CDR3 runs to 13 residues. The CDR3 region has the DNA TGTGCCAGCAGCCAAGATCTCGGGGGGGAGCAGTTCTTC. As protein: CASSQDLGGEQFF.

The V call is TRBV6-1, the J call TRBJ2-3; 7 nucleotides line up with TRBD1. J gave up 3 bases and V 5 bases, and 8 bases lay outside the gene matches. This CDR3 has 15 residues. Germline values: CDR1 MNHNS, CDR2 SASEGT. As DNA, the CDR3 is TGTGCCAGCAGTCGCCTAGACAGGGCGACAGATACGCAGTATTTT. Its translation: CASSRLDRATDTQYF.

This clonotype appeared a few times. The V and J genes are TRBV15 and TRBJ2-7, with D perhaps matching TRBD1 (6 bases). Germline V gives CDR1 LNHNV, CDR2 YYDKDF (reference sequence). The CDR3 totals 16 residues. With 1 base removed from V and 3 bases from J, the gap between germline ends came to 16 bases. CDR3 coding DNA: TGTGCCACCAGCAGAGGCGTAGACAGGTTAAGCTACGAGCAGTACTTC. Its translation is CATSRGVDRLSYEQYF.

This clonotype was detected many times. CDR3 region: CAWTEVAGGKEQYF. CDR3 DNA: TGTGCCTGGACCGAGGTAGCGGGAGGGAAGGAGCAGTACTTC. This chain connects TRBV30 to TRBJ2-7; 11 nucleotides agree with TRBD2. Trimming removed 4 bases from V and 7 bases from J; junction bases left unmatched: 9. In germline, CDR1 is GTSNPN, CDR2 SVGIG (reference sequence). The CDR3 runs to 14 residues.

The genes are TRBV6-1 and TRBJ2-2; TRBD2 matches 16 bases. Germline CDR1 reads MNHNS; CDR2 reads SASEGT. The CDR3 length is 15 residues. With 5 bases clipped from V and 13 bases from J, the junction kept 7 bases outside the gene matches. CDR3 sequence: CASSHGTSGGEGLFF. The CDR3 DNA sequence: TGTGCCAGCAGTCACGGGACTAGCGGGGGGGAAGGGCTGTTTTTT.

V and J are TRBV2 and TRBJ2-1, with no clear D. The V gene lost 8 bases and the J gene lost 10 bases, with 12 bases spanning the gap. The CDR3 totals 11 residues. Germline CDR1 reads SNHLY; CDR2 reads FYNNEI. The CDR3 here is CASLGSIEQFF. The CDR3, as DNA: TGTGCCAGCTTGGGGTCTATCGAGCAGTTCTTC. The complete variable domain, with remaining parts taken from reference TRBV2 and TRBJ2-1, reads EPEVTQTPSHQVTQMGQEVILRCVPISNHLYFYWYRQILGQKVEFLVSFYNNEISEKSEIFDDQFSVERPDGSNFTLKIRSTKLEDSAMYFCASLGSIEQFFGPGTRLTVL.